Listed below are T cell receptor beta chains from one sample, sequenced in a study of naive and memory T cell subsets. TCRdb reanalysed the UMI-ligation and nested PCR reads using MiXCR and keeps one entry per CDR3 protein. The repertoire includes roughly 140,000 distinct CDR3 sequences, over 15% of them detected once, and 0.14% to 0.15% sits in the top ten. The sequencing input was naive CD4+ T cells from blood. These receptors all come from a human donor in good health. CDR3s leave out the opening cysteine and the closing phenylalanine or tryptophan. D genes are given only for firm matches. Not all rows give a size; the values are once, few, many and, for expanded clones, a class.

cdr3_length: 13; j_call: TRBJ1-4; clone_size: .; d_call: .; v_call: TRBV6-6; cdr3_aa: ASSYGDGTNEKLF
cdr3_length: 12; j_call: TRBJ2-7; clone_size: few; d_call: TRBD2; v_call: TRBV10-3; cdr3_aa: AISVGSGSYEQY
cdr3_length: 12; j_call: TRBJ2-2; clone_size: few; d_call: .; v_call: TRBV27; cdr3_aa: ASSLSRVAGELF
cdr3_length: 11; j_call: TRBJ2-1; clone_size: .; d_call: TRBD2; v_call: TRBV30; cdr3_aa: AWKGLADNEQF
cdr3_length: 13; j_call: TRBJ2-5; clone_size: few; d_call: TRBD2; v_call: TRBV5-1; cdr3_aa: ASSLDVSGKETQY
cdr3_length: 10; j_call: TRBJ2-5; clone_size: few; d_call: .; v_call: TRBV10-3; cdr3_aa: AISDEGETQY
cdr3_length: 12; j_call: TRBJ2-5; clone_size: .; d_call: TRBD1; v_call: TRBV19; cdr3_aa: ASNPGDRGETQY
cdr3_length: 10; j_call: TRBJ1-1; clone_size: .; d_call: TRBD1; v_call: TRBV7-9; cdr3_aa: ASSIRTGRTF
cdr3_length: 11; j_call: TRBJ2-5; clone_size: .; d_call: .; v_call: TRBV10-3; cdr3_aa: AISELGYETQY
cdr3_length: 11; j_call: TRBJ1-5; clone_size: .; d_call: .; v_call: TRBV6-5; cdr3_aa: ASSRGRGQPQH
cdr3_length: 14; j_call: TRBJ2-3; clone_size: .; d_call: .; v_call: TRBV6-1; cdr3_aa: ASSRISVQNTDTQY
cdr3_length: 12; j_call: TRBJ1-6; clone_size: .; d_call: .; v_call: TRBV28; cdr3_aa: ASTRLGSDSPLH
cdr3_length: 12; j_call: TRBJ2-7; clone_size: .; d_call: .; v_call: TRBV20-1; cdr3_aa: SALPGGSSYEQY
cdr3_length: 10; j_call: TRBJ1-2; clone_size: few; d_call: .; v_call: TRBV20-1; cdr3_aa: SARYGPDGYT
cdr3_length: 14; j_call: TRBJ2-5; clone_size: few; d_call: TRBD1; v_call: TRBV10-1; cdr3_aa: ASSDGTGPTMETQY
cdr3_length: 13; j_call: TRBJ2-1; clone_size: many; d_call: TRBD1; v_call: TRBV12-3/TRBV12-4; cdr3_aa: ASSPGTGSYNEQF
cdr3_length: 13; j_call: TRBJ2-5; clone_size: .; d_call: TRBD1; v_call: TRBV6-2/TRBV6-3; cdr3_aa: ASIQGAGWGETQY
cdr3_length: 12; j_call: TRBJ2-3; clone_size: .; d_call: .; v_call: TRBV2; cdr3_aa: ASEGTRSTDTQY
cdr3_length: 12; j_call: TRBJ2-7; clone_size: few; d_call: TRBD1; v_call: TRBV5-1; cdr3_aa: ASSGRTGVYEQY
cdr3_length: 13; j_call: TRBJ2-3; clone_size: few; d_call: .; v_call: TRBV10-1; cdr3_aa: ASSDAQGDTDTQY
cdr3_length: 12; j_call: TRBJ2-2; clone_size: few; d_call: .; v_call: TRBV2; cdr3_aa: ASSLRQGSGELF
cdr3_length: 14; j_call: TRBJ1-3; clone_size: few; d_call: TRBD1; v_call: TRBV5-1; cdr3_aa: ASSLDRGERGNTIY
cdr3_length: 15; j_call: TRBJ2-1; clone_size: few; d_call: .; v_call: TRBV27; cdr3_aa: ASSSLGGNPTLNEQF
cdr3_length: 13; j_call: TRBJ2-7; clone_size: .; d_call: .; v_call: TRBV3-1; cdr3_aa: ASSPTPTSRYEQY
cdr3_length: 15; j_call: TRBJ1-4; clone_size: few; d_call: .; v_call: TRBV27; cdr3_aa: ASSLSLAGPTNEKLF
cdr3_length: 12; j_call: TRBJ1-1; clone_size: .; d_call: .; v_call: TRBV29-1; cdr3_aa: SVVITGRNTEAF
cdr3_length: 12; j_call: TRBJ2-3; clone_size: few; d_call: .; v_call: TRBV7-2; cdr3_aa: ASYKSGSTDTQY
cdr3_length: 10; j_call: TRBJ2-4; clone_size: few; d_call: .; v_call: TRBV29-1; cdr3_aa: SVEENKNIQY
cdr3_length: 12; j_call: TRBJ2-5; clone_size: few; d_call: .; v_call: TRBV24-1; cdr3_aa: ATSDSGLGRTQY
cdr3_length: 14; j_call: TRBJ2-5; clone_size: .; d_call: TRBD1; v_call: TRBV5-4; cdr3_aa: ASSDSPRGPQETQY
cdr3_length: 20; j_call: TRBJ2-3; clone_size: .; d_call: TRBD2; v_call: TRBV12-3/TRBV12-4; cdr3_aa: ASSEGLARWAIRSGGTDTQY
cdr3_length: 11; j_call: TRBJ1-1; clone_size: few; d_call: TRBD1; v_call: TRBV11-1; cdr3_aa: ASSQRDRLAAF
cdr3_length: 13; j_call: TRBJ1-1; clone_size: few; d_call: TRBD1; v_call: TRBV12-3/TRBV12-4; cdr3_aa: ASNLGGGAVTEAF
cdr3_length: 12; j_call: TRBJ2-7; clone_size: once; d_call: .; v_call: TRBV29-1; cdr3_aa: SVKRDPQTYKQY
cdr3_length: 14; j_call: TRBJ2-4; clone_size: .; d_call: .; v_call: TRBV19; cdr3_aa: ASSNQGLRAKNIQY
cdr3_length: 12; j_call: TRBJ2-7; clone_size: few; d_call: .; v_call: TRBV5-1; cdr3_aa: ASSLPGSGYEQY
cdr3_length: 13; j_call: TRBJ2-2; clone_size: .; d_call: .; v_call: TRBV24-1; cdr3_aa: ATSDPSSITGELF
cdr3_length: 17; j_call: TRBJ2-3; clone_size: many; d_call: TRBD2; v_call: TRBV7-2; cdr3_aa: ASSLGMGLAGGHTDTQY